Below are 15 T cell receptor beta chains sequenced from a single sample in a study of blood T cell repertoires in COVID-19. Profiling relied on immunoSEQ multiplex PCR, and the TCRdb table lists in-frame clones only, not all of them. The sample records about 100,000 clones, almost 90% being singletons. The specimen sequenced was peripheral blood. All receptors derive from a human donor in a cohort sampled during active COVID-19.

Turning to this clone: One end of the junction is discordant with germline, which a read error may explain. This chain joins TRBV7-2 and TRBJ2-7; 9 positions match TRBD1. The CDR3 consists of 14 residues. The germline CDR1 and CDR2 sequences are SGHTA and FQGNSA. The DNA for the CDR3 is TGTGCCAGCAAGGACAGGGGTATTTCCTCCGAGCAGTACTTC. Residues: CASKDRGISSEQYF.

The J gene is TRBJ1-2, the V gene TRBV7-2; 10 bases are shared with TRBD1. There are 16 residues in the CDR3. CDR1 SGHTA and CDR2 FQGNSA come from the germline V gene. The junction had 10 bases not matched to a gene; V was cut back by 3 bases and J by 6 bases. This CDR3 is CASSFLPTGGTDGYTF. The CDR3, as DNA: TGTGCCAGCAGCTTCTTGCCGACAGGGGGCACGGATGGCTACACCTTC.

This chain's CDR3 is CASSFSGRAGDTQYF. CDR3 nucleotide sequence: TGTGCCAGCAGTTTTAGCGGGAGGGCGGGAGATACGCAGTATTTT. V is TRBV28 and J is TRBJ2-3; TRBD2 matches at 11 bases. The CDR3 extends over 15 amino acids. Germline V gene lookup returns CDR1 MDHEN and CDR2 SYDVKM. The ends lost 3 bases at V and 5 bases at J; junction bases unmatched: 4.

The chain recombines TRBV30 with TRBJ2-3; 7 bases map to TRBD1. V was clipped by 0 bases and J by 4 bases; unmatched bases: 10. Germline V CDR1 and CDR2: GTSNPN, SVGIG (reference sequence). This CDR3 comprises 16 residues. Here the CDR3 DNA reads TGTGCCTGGAGTGTTCACAGGGGAAGAAGTGCAGATACGCAGTATTTT. It yields the protein CAWSVHRGRSADTQYF.

V usage is TRBV28 and J usage is TRBJ2-3, with TRBD1 identical over 8 bases. Germline V gene sequence: CDR1 MDHEN, CDR2 SYDVKM. This CDR3 is built from 16 residues. The ends lost 5 bases at V and 0 bases at J; junction bases unmatched: 7. For the CDR3, the DNA is TGTGCCAGCAGTCGGACAGGGACTTCTAGCACAGATACGCAGTATTTT. Translated: CASSRTGTSSTDTQYF.

The chain links TRBV7-2 to TRBJ2-7; D is unclear. CDR1 is SGHTA and CDR2 is FQGNSA in the germline V gene. V lost 1 base and J lost 2, with 12 bases in between. The CDR3 runs 15 residues. CDR3 DNA sequence: TGTGCCAGCAGCTTAGGACTTAACCCTACCTACGAGCAGTACTTC. Its protein is CASSLGLNPTYEQYF.

V gene TRBV10-3 combines with J gene TRBJ1-3; 9 nucleotides agree with TRBD1. The V gene's germline CDR1 is ENHRY and CDR2 SYGVKD. The junction had 6 bases not matched to a gene; V was cut back by 4 bases and J by 2 bases. The CDR3 covers 16 residues. This CDR3 is CAISAAGTGTGNTIYF. In DNA form, the CDR3 reads TGTGCCATCAGTGCCGCCGGGACAGGGACTGGAAACACCATATATTTT.

V and J are TRBV27 and TRBJ2-7; D remains ambiguous. This CDR3 has 11 amino acids. Germline V lookup: CDR1 MNHEY, CDR2 SMNVEV (reference sequence). V was clipped by 5 bases and J by 3 bases, with 5 bases between them. The CDR3 nucleotides read TGTGCCAGCAGTCCCAACTACGAGCAGTACTTC. Translation gives CASSPNYEQYF.

The J gene is TRBJ2-3, the V gene TRBV24-1; maybe TRBD2 (6 bases). Deletions cut 4 bases from V and 4 bases from J, with 20 bases between. CDR1 and CDR2 (germline): KGHDR, SFDVKD. There are 17 residues in the CDR3. This chain's CDR3 is CATSEVKTGVMADTQYF. The CDR3 DNA sequence: TGTGCCACCAGTGAGGTCAAAACGGGAGTTATGGCAGATACGCAGTATTTT.

This clone was observed once. This sequence joins TRBV7-6 and TRBJ2-1; TRBD2 aligns across 8 bases. Trimming removed 4 bases from V and 6 bases from J; junction bases left unmatched: 17. CDR3 length: 18 amino acids. CDR1 is SGHVS and CDR2 is FNYEAQ in the germline V gene. Here the CDR3 reads CASSSSPPGSAGGNEQFF. In DNA form, the CDR3 reads TGTGCCAGCAGCTCATCGCCCCCCGGGAGCGCGGGGGGCAATGAGCAGTTCTTC.

V gene TRBV5-1 combines with J gene TRBJ2-5; TRBD2 is a possible D gene (6 bases). Trimming took 4 bases from V and 4 from J, leaving 20 bases between them. Germline CDR1 SGHRS, CDR2 YFSETQ. The CDR3 extends over 16 amino acids. The CDR3 reads CASSPGSKGMRETQYF. DNA for the CDR3: TGCGCCAGCAGCCCCGGGAGTAAGGGAATGAGAGAGACCCAGTACTTC.

This rearrangement joins TRBV18 to TRBJ2-3; tentative D call: TRBD2 (6 bases). CDR1 and CDR2 from the germline V gene are KGHSH and LQKENI. Trimming left V 1 base short and J 6 bases short, with 11 bases between. CDR3 length: 14 amino acids. CDR3 sequence (DNA): TGTGCCAGCTCACCACTGACTAGTCCGGATACGCAGTATTTT. Translated, it gives CASSPLTSPDTQYF. Full variable domain (outside the CDR3, taken from reference TRBV18 and TRBJ2-3): NAGVMQNPRHLVRRRGQEARLRCSPMKGHSHVYWYRQLPEEGLKFMVYLQKENIIDESGMPKERFSAEFPKEGPSILRIQQVVRGDSAAYFCASSPLTSPDTQYFGPGTRLTVL.

The chain links TRBV5-4 to TRBJ1-5; weak D call: TRBD1 (6 bases). Germline V gene sequence: CDR1 SGHNT, CDR2 YYREEE (reference sequence). V lost 4 bases to trimming and J lost 4 bases, with 24 bases between them. CDR3 length: 18 residues. CDR3 in DNA: TGTGCCAGCAGCCCCGGACAGACCAACGCCCTATGGAATCAGCCCCAGCATTTT. This translates into CASSPGQTNALWNQPQHF. Full variable domain (outside the CDR3, taken from reference TRBV5-4 and TRBJ1-5): ETGVTQSPTHLIKTRGQQVTLRCSSQSGHNTVSWYQQALGQGPQFIFQYYREEENGRGNFPPRFSGLQFPNYSSELNVNALELDDSALYLCASSPGQTNALWNQPQHFGDGTRLSIL.

The gene calls are TRBV28 and TRBJ2-1, with 8 positions matching TRBD2. The V segment lost 1 base and the J segment 4 bases; nucleotides outside the gene matches: 6. Per the germline V gene, CDR1 is MDHEN and CDR2 is SYDVKM. The CDR3 runs to 16 residues. The CDR3 here is CASSLSASGSYNEQFF. As DNA, the CDR3 is TGTGCCAGCAGTTTATCTGCTAGCGGGTCTTACAATGAGCAGTTCTTC.

V gene TRBV6-5 combines with J gene TRBJ2-7; D uncertain. Germline V gene lookup returns CDR1 MNHEY and CDR2 SVGAGI. Between the trimmed V and J ends, which lost 6 bases and 6 bases, there was a span of 15 bases. This CDR3 spans 13 amino acids. The CDR3 loop reads CASSSAGLAEQYF. The CDR3, as DNA: TGTGCCAGCAGCTCGGCAGGTCTGGCCGAGCAGTACTTC.